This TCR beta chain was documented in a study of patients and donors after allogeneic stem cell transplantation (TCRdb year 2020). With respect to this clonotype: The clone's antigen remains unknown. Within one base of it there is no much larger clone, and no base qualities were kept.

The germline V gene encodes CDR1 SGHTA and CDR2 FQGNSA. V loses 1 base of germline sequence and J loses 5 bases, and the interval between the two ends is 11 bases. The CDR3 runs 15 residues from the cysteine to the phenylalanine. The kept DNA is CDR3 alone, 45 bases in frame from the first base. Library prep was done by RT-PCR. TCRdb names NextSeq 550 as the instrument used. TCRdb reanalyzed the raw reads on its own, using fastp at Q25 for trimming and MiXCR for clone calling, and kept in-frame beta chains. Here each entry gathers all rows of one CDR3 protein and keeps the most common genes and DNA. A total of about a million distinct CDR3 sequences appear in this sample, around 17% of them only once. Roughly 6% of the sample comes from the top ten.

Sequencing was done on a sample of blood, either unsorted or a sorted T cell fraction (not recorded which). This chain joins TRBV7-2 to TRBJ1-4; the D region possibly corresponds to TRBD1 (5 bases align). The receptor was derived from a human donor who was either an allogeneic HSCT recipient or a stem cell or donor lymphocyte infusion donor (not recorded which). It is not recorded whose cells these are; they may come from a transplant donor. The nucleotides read TGTGCCAGCAGCTTAGGACAGATCCTGAATGAAAAACTGTTTTTT. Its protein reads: CASSLGQILNEKLFF.